This T cell receptor (beta chain) was obtained from a study of blood T cell repertoires in COVID-19. Profiled with immunoSEQ multiplex PCR; TCRdb holds only in-frame clones, not every one. The sample holds 130,000 to 150,000 clones, 81% seen once. This clone showed up just a few times. The CDR3 has 12 amino acids. Germline V gene sequence: CDR1 SEHNR, CDR2 FQNEAQ (reference sequence). Trimming removed 6 bases at V and 2 bases at J, with 8 bases between. The receptor's source is a human donor in a cohort sampled during active COVID-19. This chain joins TRBV7-9 and TRBJ2-7; D might be TRBD2 (5 bases). Sequencing input: peripheral blood. The CDR3: CASSPGTYEQYF. CDR3 DNA: TGTGCCAGCAGTCCGGGGACCTACGAGCAGTACTTC. The full variable domain, completed using reference TRBV7-9 and TRBJ2-7, is DTGVSQNPRHKITKRGQNVTFRCDPISEHNRLYWYRQTLGQGPEFLTYFQNEAQLEKSRLLSDRFSAERPKGSFSTLEIQRTEQGDSAMYLCASSPGTYEQYFGPGTRLTVT.